This TCR beta chain was identified in a study of blood T cell repertoires in COVID-19. Here immunoSEQ multiplex PCR was the method, and the copy in TCRdb shows in-frame clones only, minus some. The table includes some 180,000 clones, 65% to 80% detected once. The CDR3 contains 15 residues. Per germline, CDR1 ENHRY and CDR2 SYGVKD. After removal of 8 bases from V and 3 bases from J, the junction contained 12 bases not matched to a gene. The sequence derives from a man in his fifties who had recovered from COVID-19. The sample was peripheral blood. V gene TRBV10-3 combines with J gene TRBJ2-7; 8 bases fit TRBD1. The CDR3 region has the DNA TGTGCCATCTCTACCAGGCCAGGACAGGGCTACGAGCAGTACTTC. It yields the protein CAISTRPGQGYEQYF.